This entry lists 24 T cell receptor beta chains sequenced from one sample in a study of T cells of healthy individuals. MiXCR was run by TCRdb on the 5' RACE reads, yielding one entry per CDR3 protein. The sample comprises roughly 87,000 distinct CDR3 sequences, 15% to 20% of which are singletons, and 6% to 8% rests with the top ten. The source is a human donor in good health.

A remark on this clonotype: Since a much larger clone is just one base distant, this may be a read error. The chain links TRBV20-1 to TRBJ2-1; 7 bases align to TRBD2. CDR1 is DFQATT and CDR2 is SNEGSKA in the germline V gene (reference sequence). V trimming: 1 base; J trimming: 9 bases; junction bases outside the gene matches: 6. CDR3 length equals 13 residues. Here the CDR3 DNA reads TGCAGTGCTAGAGCGGGAGGTGGGGTTGAGCAGTTCTTC. Translating it yields CSARAGGGVEQFF.

This clonotype was observed a handful of times. The rearrangement joins TRBV7-2 to TRBJ2-3; tentative D call: TRBD1 (5 bases). CDR1 SGHTA and CDR2 FQGNSA come from the germline V gene. The V and J ends lost 1 base and 3 bases respectively, with 11 bases between them. CDR3 length: 15 residues. The CDR3: CASSLGWQGTDTQYF. The CDR3 coding sequence is TGTGCCAGCAGCTTAGGGTGGCAGGGAACAGATACGCAGTATTTT.

This clonotype was recorded many times. The chain joins TRBV4-2 to TRBJ2-7; 7 nucleotides agree with TRBD1. CDR1 is LGHNA and CDR2 is YNFKEQ in the germline V gene. Germline trimming cut 0 bases from V and 3 bases from J; bases unmatched to any gene: 2. The CDR3 has 14 amino acids. CDR3: CASSQEDRRYEQYF. For the CDR3, the DNA is TGTGCCAGCAGCCAAGAGGACAGGCGCTACGAGCAGTACTTC.

This clonotype was seen ten or more times. CDR3 sequence (DNA): TGTGCCAGCAGCCCGACACTAGCGGGCTATACCTACGAGCAGTACTTC. It is translated as CASSPTLAGYTYEQYF. This chain joins TRBV7-8 and TRBJ2-7, with 9 bases matching TRBD2. Losses at the gene ends were 5 bases for V and 2 bases for J; bases not matched to a gene: 10. CDR3 length equals 16 residues. Germline CDR1 is SGHVS and CDR2 is FQNEAQ.

V is TRBV7-2 and J is TRBJ2-3, with D perhaps matching TRBD2 (6 bases). Trimming cost V 5 bases and J 6 bases, with 18 bases left between them. The CDR3 consists of 15 residues. Germline V gives CDR1 SGHTA, CDR2 FQGNSA. CDR3 coding DNA: TGTGCCAGCAGCCCCGGAGGGGCCCTACGGGATACGCAGTATTTT. Translating gives CASSPGGALRDTQYF. Together with reference TRBV7-2 and TRBJ2-3, the CDR3 gives the full variable domain: GAGVSQSPSNKVTEKGKDVELRCDPISGHTALYWYRQSLGQGLEFLIYFQGNSAPDKSGLPSDRFSAERTGGSVSTLTIQRTQQEDSAVYLCASSPGGALRDTQYFGPGTRLTVL.

This clonotype has a handful of counts. The chain uses TRBV28 and TRBJ1-5; 12 bases match TRBD1. This CDR3 has 17 amino acids. After removal of 6 bases from V and 3 bases from J, the junction contained 9 bases not matched to a gene. The germline V gene encodes CDR1 MDHEN and CDR2 SYDVKM. The CDR3 protein is CASRPGTGGSNNQPQHF. In DNA, the CDR3 is TGTGCCAGCAGGCCCGGGACAGGGGGCTCAAACAATCAGCCCCAGCATTTT.

This clonotype was detected only a few times. This chain links TRBV6-5 with TRBJ1-6, with 7 bases that match TRBD1. CDR3 length: 13 amino acids. The germline CDR1 and CDR2 sequences are MNHEY and SVGAGI. The V gene end was trimmed by 10 bases and the J gene end by 7 bases; junction bases not matched to a gene: 7. The CDR3 DNA is TGTGCCACCTCGGGACAGCAAAATTCACCCCTCCACTTT. Translating gives CATSGQQNSPLHF.

The rearrangement uses TRBV20-1 and TRBJ2-7; D may be TRBD2 (6 bases). V lost 5 bases to trimming and J lost 7 bases, with 21 bases between them. The length of the CDR3 is 14 residues. Germline values: CDR1 DFQATT, CDR2 SNEGSKA (reference sequence). The CDR3 spells CSAAWGVGYGEQYF. The CDR3 coding sequence is TGCAGTGCTGCATGGGGGGTTGGTTACGGGGAGCAGTACTTC.

This clonotype appeared many times. J is TRBJ1-3 and V is TRBV7-2; the D gene is possibly TRBD1 (6 bases). V lost 3 bases and J 7 bases, leaving 16 bases between the germline ends. CDR3 length: 15 residues. CDR1 and CDR2 from the germline V gene are SGHTA and FQGNSA. The chain's CDR3 is CASSLTGGEYNTIYF. The DNA of the CDR3 is TGTGCCAGCAGCTTGACAGGAGGAGAGTATAACACCATATATTTT.

In this sample, this clonotype turned up a few times. The CDR3 DNA sequence: TGTGCCAGCAGTTCGGGATACTATGGCTACACCTTC. Its protein product is CASSSGYYGYTF. This rearrangement joins TRBV28 to TRBJ1-2; D unresolved. Trimming cost V 4 bases and J 3 bases, with 6 bases left between them. Germline V lookup: CDR1 MDHEN, CDR2 SYDVKM. CDR3 length: 12 amino acids.

This clonotype has a handful of counts. The chain employs TRBV6-1 and TRBJ1-5; no reliable D call. The CDR3 sequence is 13 residues long. The germline V gene encodes CDR1 MNHNS and CDR2 SASEGT. V was clipped by 5 bases and J by 7 bases, with 12 bases between them. CDR3 in DNA: TGTGCCAGCAGTTCTGGGAATCGACAGCCCCAGCATTTT. Translating it yields CASSSGNRQPQHF.

This chain connects TRBV29-1 to TRBJ2-1; 7 bases are shared with TRBD2. The CDR3 extends over 18 amino acids. Germline lookup yields CDR1 SQVTM and CDR2 ANQGSEA. V was pared by 2 bases and J by 7 bases, with 20 bases of the junction left unmatched. CDR3 in DNA: TGCAGCGTTGAAAGGTCCGGGGCGGGAGCTGTACTAGGGAATGAGCAGTTCTTC. Translation: CSVERSGAGAVLGNEQFF.

This clonotype has a count of ten or more. The chain uses TRBV5-4 and TRBJ1-1, with D unresolved. The CDR3 spans 14 residues. V was shortened by 4 bases and J by 5 bases, with 15 bases between the two germline ends. The germline V gene has CDR1 SGHNT and CDR2 YYREEE (reference sequence). The CDR3 spells CASSDGGSRTEAFF. The CDR3 DNA is TGTGCCAGCAGCGATGGAGGGAGTCGGACTGAAGCTTTCTTT.

V and J are TRBV27 and TRBJ2-7; D call uncertain. This CDR3 spans 14 amino acids. The germline V gene has CDR1 MNHEY and CDR2 SMNVEV (reference sequence). Trimming removed 0 bases from V and 3 bases from J, with 9 bases in between. DNA of the CDR3: TGTGCCAGCAGTTTATCGAGGACGGACTACGAGCAGTACTTC. Translated, it gives CASSLSRTDYEQYF.

This clonotype has only a few counts. CDR3 protein: CATSRALAGDGDTQYF. The DNA for the CDR3 is TGTGCCACCAGCAGAGCCCTAGCGGGAGACGGAGATACGCAGTATTTT. The chain uses TRBV15 and TRBJ2-3, with 10 bases aligning to TRBD2. The CDR3 has 16 amino acids. V dropped 1 base and J dropped 5; count of bases not matched to a gene: 6. Per the germline V gene, CDR1 is LNHNV and CDR2 is YYDKDF (reference sequence).

The chain is built from TRBV20-1 and TRBJ2-3; TRBD2 matches 10 bases. With 5 bases clipped from V and 6 bases from J, the junction kept 17 bases outside the gene matches. The length of the CDR3 is 17 residues. The germline CDR1 and CDR2 sequences are DFQATT and SNEGSKA (reference sequence). For the CDR3, the DNA is TGCAGTGCTGGATCAAATGCCAGGACTAGCGGCGCGGATACGCAGTATTTT. Its protein product is CSAGSNARTSGADTQYF.

V usage is TRBV20-1 and J usage is TRBJ2-3; perhaps TRBD2 as D (7 bases). Germline V lookup: CDR1 DFQATT, CDR2 SNEGSKA (reference sequence). The CDR3 covers 15 residues. Trimming cost V 6 bases and J 5 bases, with 21 bases left between them. The CDR3 protein is CSATYGGGPGDTQYF. CDR3 DNA sequence: TGCAGTGCCACTTATGGGGGGGGCCCTGGAGATACGCAGTATTTT.

This clonotype came up a few times. V gene TRBV7-9 combines with J gene TRBJ1-2; D is unclear. Germline V gene lookup returns CDR1 SEHNR and CDR2 FQNEAQ (reference sequence). This CDR3 has 13 residues. Trimming pared 1 base from V and 5 bases from J, leaving 8 bases between. The CDR3 region has the DNA TGTGCCAGCAGCTTAGAACGGGTTTATGGCTACACCTTC. This sequence encodes CASSLERVYGYTF.

This clonotype was seen ten or more times. The rearrangement uses TRBV2 and TRBJ1-6; no reliable D call. V dropped 7 bases and J dropped 4 bases, with 8 bases sitting between them. The CDR3 is made up of 13 amino acids. From germline, CDR1 is SNHLY and CDR2 FYNNEI. CDR3 DNA: TGTGCCAGCAAAAGGACGTATAATTCACCCCTCCACTTT. Translating gives CASKRTYNSPLHF.

This chain connects TRBV4-1 to TRBJ2-1; D unclear. Looked up from germline, CDR1 is MGHRA and CDR2 is YSYEKL. This CDR3 contains 14 residues. V was shortened by 1 base and J by 6 bases, with 10 bases between the two germline ends. In DNA, the CDR3 is TGCGCCAGCAGCCAAGTCAGTGAGTCCAATGAGCAGTTCTTC. Residues: CASSQVSESNEQFF.

Worth noting for this clonotype: This sequence may be a read error, since a much larger clone differs from it by one base. V and J are TRBV7-9 and TRBJ1-1; possibly TRBD1 for D (5 bases). Germline V lookup: CDR1 SEHNR, CDR2 FQNEAQ (reference sequence). CDR3 length: 14 amino acids. The CDR3 protein is CASGFDSMNTEAFF. In DNA form, the CDR3 reads TGTGCCAGCGGCTTCGACAGCATGAACACTGAAGCTTTCTTT.

The rearrangement uses TRBV4-2 and TRBJ2-1; 10 bases are shared with TRBD1. This CDR3 is built from 16 residues. CDR1 is LGHNA and CDR2 is YNFKEQ in the germline V gene. V was pared by 4 bases and J by 6 bases, with 9 bases of the junction left unmatched. CDR3 sequence reads: CASSRLARTGGNEQFF. The CDR3 DNA reads as TGTGCCAGCAGCCGACTCGCTAGGACAGGGGGCAATGAGCAGTTCTTC.

This clonotype has more than one count but fewer than ten. The chain couples TRBV6-5 to TRBJ1-2; D gene unclear. V was shortened by 2 bases and J by 0 bases, with 7 bases between the two germline ends. CDR3 length: 14 amino acids. Germline CDR1 MNHEY, CDR2 SVGAGI. CDR3 region: CASSYGVSNYGYTF. The CDR3 DNA sequence: TGTGCCAGCAGTTACGGGGTTTCTAACTATGGCTACACCTTC.

The chain carries TRBV6-1 and TRBJ2-7, with D perhaps assigned TRBD1 or TRBD2 (5 bases each). CDR3 length equals 13 residues. V was trimmed by 8 bases and J by 1 base, leaving 12 bases between them. CDR1 and CDR2 from the germline V gene are MNHNS and SASEGT. The CDR3 spells CASEPGPSYEQYF. CDR3 bases: TGTGCCAGCGAACCGGGGCCTTCCTACGAGCAGTACTTC.